This paragraph reports one TCR beta chain. V shed 6 bases and J shed 8 bases, with 18 bases lying between them. The CDR3 covers 14 residues. Germline CDR1 MDHEN, CDR2 SYDVKM. These data are taken from a study of cytotoxic CD8 clonotypes in ibrutinib-treated CLL. Measured with immunoSEQ multiplex PCR; TCRdb has only the in-frame clones, and not every one. The sample carries about 140,000 clones, about 80% recorded once. This clonotype was obtained from a human donor with chronic lymphocytic leukemia. This sequence joins TRBV28 and TRBJ2-3; TRBD1 is a possible D gene (6 bases). The starting material was PBMCs, obtained after 24 months of ibrutinib treatment. In DNA form, the CDR3 reads TGTGCCAGCAGGGGACCGGGACACGGGTTTACGCAGTATTTT. Its protein product is CASRGPGHGFTQYF.